The clone carrying this T cell receptor (beta chain) appeared once. This sample was taken from a study of Ad26.COV2.S vaccination and SARS-CoV-2 variants. Sequencing used immunoSEQ multiplex PCR; TCRdb keeps in-frame clones, though not all of them. The sample has about 350,000 clones; about 90% are singletons. The receptor's source is a human donor who had recovered from COVID-19. Source: peripheral blood, taken after recovery from COVID-19.

Here the CDR3 DNA reads TGCGCCAGCAGCGCACTCACAGGCAACTATGGCTACACCTTC. Translated, it gives CASSALTGNYGYTF. The genes are TRBV4-1 and TRBJ1-2, with D perhaps matching TRBD1 (5 bases). The V gene's germline CDR1 is MGHRA and CDR2 YSYEKL. V was cut by 5 bases and J by 2 bases, with 12 bases left in between. The CDR3 contains 14 residues.